This T cell receptor (beta chain) was profiled in a study of T cell responses to AZD1222 COVID-19 vaccine. As for the study in general: Both about-4-week and about-12-week second-dose recipients were combined.

Findings and caveats of the study: The study sampled repertoires only after the peak T cell response. There were mostly white British donors and more females than males, and clonal diversity was possibly underestimated.

There are 14 residues in the CDR3. The V and J ends lost 6 bases and 4 bases, in that order; junction bases with no gene match: 7. The germline CDR1 and CDR2 sequences are MNHEY and SVGAGI. Notes on this clone: Its antigen is unknown.

The assay was immunoSEQ multiplex PCR, and TCRdb's table has in-frame clones only and misses some. The repertoire has over 120,000 clones, about 92% of them found once; the top ten carry under 2%. The sequenced sample was peripheral blood, obtained on day 0 of AZD1222 vaccination. This rearrangement joins TRBV6-5 to TRBJ2-5; 8 bases map to TRBD2. The sequence came from an adult in good health. As DNA, the CDR3 is TGTGCCAGCAGCCTACGGGAGGGTCCAGAGACCCAGTACTTC. Translating it yields CASSLREGPETQYF.